Each of the 5 T cell receptor beta chains below was sequenced from the same sample in a study of T-cell memory formation after mild COVID-19 (dated by TCRdb to the early 2020s). The method behind the library was 5' RACE. Reads for this sample came from an Illumina NovaSeq 6000. The public reads were quality trimmed at Q25 with fastp and then assembled into clones with MiXCR by TCRdb, keeping productive beta chains. Entries are consolidated by CDR3 protein sequence, retaining the most common genes and DNA. Within this sample are roughly 620,000 distinct CDR3 sequences, with under 20% of them counted one time only. The top ten constitute more than 10% of the sample. Sequenced sample: PBMCs or a T cell subset sorted from them (not recorded which). The receptors originated from an adult woman who had mild COVID-19 (a few samples of this study predate the infection). The sample titles of this study are shuffled in the database, so cell type and time point are left out; the donor was told from shared clones.

V is TRBV5-1 and J is TRBJ2-3; D might be TRBD1 or TRBD2, each matching 5 bases. In germline, CDR1 is SGHRS, CDR2 YFSETQ. V was cut by 0 bases and J by 2 bases, with 13 bases left in between. The CDR3 consists of 16 residues. The CDR3 protein is CASSLAPGTPTDTQYF. CDR3 DNA sequence: TGCGCCAGCAGCTTGGCCCCGGGGACCCCCACAGATACGCAGTATTTT.

This clonotype was picked up a small number of times. V gene TRBV15 combines with J gene TRBJ1-1; 9 bases are a match to TRBD1. The germline V gene encodes CDR1 LNHNV and CDR2 YYDKDF (reference sequence). This CDR3 comprises 15 residues. Unmatched junction bases numbered 4, after V lost 4 bases and J lost 1 base. The chain's CDR3 is CATSTSGQGNTEAFF. The CDR3 DNA follows: TGTGCCACCAGCACGTCGGGACAGGGGAACACTGAAGCTTTCTTT.

The chain uses TRBV6-5 and TRBJ2-5; the D gene is possibly TRBD2 (6 bases). With 0 bases removed from V and 4 bases from J, the gap between germline ends came to 12 bases. The CDR3 is 15 residues long. In germline, CDR1 is MNHEY, CDR2 SVGAGI. The CDR3 sequence: CASSYSGVGGETQYF. In nucleotides, the CDR3 is TGTGCCAGCAGTTACTCGGGAGTCGGGGGAGAGACCCAGTACTTC.

The chain combines TRBV19 with TRBJ2-7, with 11 bases aligning to TRBD1. The CDR3 consists of 16 residues. V lost 2 bases and J lost 4; bases outside the gene matches: 7. Per germline, CDR1 LNHDA and CDR2 SQIVND (reference sequence). The CDR3 is CASSIRGQGGNYEQYF. The DNA for the CDR3 is TGTGCCAGTAGTATAAGGGGACAGGGGGGAAATTACGAGCAGTACTTC. Full variable domain (outside the CDR3, taken from reference TRBV19 and TRBJ2-7): DGGITQSPKYLFRKEGQNVTLSCEQNLNHDAMYWYRQDPGQGLRLIYYSQIVNDFQKGDIAEGYSVSREKKESFPLTVTSAQKNPTAFYLCASSIRGQGGNYEQYFGPGTRLTVT.

This clonotype was picked up a small number of times. This chain links TRBV7-9 with TRBJ1-1; weak D call: TRBD1 (6 bases). V lost 5 bases and J lost 5, with 15 bases in between. Germline V gene sequence: CDR1 SEHNR, CDR2 FQNEAQ (reference sequence). CDR3 length: 14 amino acids. CDR3 in amino acids: CASSHTGSTTEAFF. CDR3 DNA: TGTGCCAGCAGCCACACAGGGAGTACGACTGAAGCTTTCTTT.